The clone carrying this T cell receptor beta chain was seen at least ten times. Its antigen is currently unknown. This entry is derived from a study of breast tumors, draining lymph nodes, adjacent tissues. The CDR3 is 14 residues long. CDR1 and CDR2 (germline): LGHNA, YNFKEQ. V was clipped by 1 base and J by 1 base, with 4 bases between them. TCRdb independently ran MiXCR on the multiplex PCR reads; one entry per CDR3 protein. The sample has some 100,000 distinct CDR3 sequences; approximately 22% are singletons. Study outcomes and limitations: The data were judged consistent with most tumor T cells coming from lymph node and expanding in tumor. Compared with lymph nodes, tumors were less diverse; compared with nontumor tissue, more.

The lymph nodes were axillary draining lymph nodes from breast cancer patients. The sample taken for sequencing was axillary lymph node tissue. The clonotype was recovered from a female donor with breast cancer. Some clones in this sample may be carry-over from other donors' samples. The rearrangement uses TRBV4-2 and TRBJ2-2; no definite D call. CDR3 sequence (DNA): TGTGCCAGCAGCCAAGGGCAGAACACCGGGGAGCTGTTTTTT. As protein: CASSQGQNTGELFF.